Presented here are 17 T cell receptor beta chains from one specimen sequenced in a study of T cells of healthy individuals. MiXCR was run by TCRdb on the 5' RACE reads, yielding one entry per CDR3 protein. The repertoire holds roughly 87,000 distinct CDR3 sequences, with 15% to 20% as singletons. These receptor sequences come from a human donor in good health.

This clonotype was seen many times. CDR3 DNA: TGCAGTGCTAGAGATCCGGACAGGGAAAACACTGAAGCTTTCTTT. It translates to CSARDPDRENTEAFF. The chain uses TRBV20-1 and TRBJ1-1; 8 bases line up with TRBD1. Germline V CDR1 and CDR2: DFQATT, SNEGSKA (reference sequence). With V trimmed by 0 bases and J by 2 bases, 5 bases remained unmatched. The CDR3 totals 15 residues.

The chain carries TRBV28 and TRBJ1-5; possible D gene TRBD1, 5 bases. V lost 6 bases and J 3 bases, leaving 15 bases between the germline ends. The germline V gene encodes CDR1 MDHEN and CDR2 SYDVKM. The CDR3 extends over 15 amino acids. The CDR3: CASRLSGATNQPQHF. In DNA, the CDR3 is TGTGCCAGCAGGCTGTCCGGGGCAACCAATCAGCCCCAGCATTTT.

There are many counts of this clonotype. The V gene is TRBV20-1, the J gene TRBJ1-1; 7 positions match TRBD1. CDR3 length: 14 residues. The germline gives CDR1 DFQATT, CDR2 SNEGSKA (reference sequence). V lost 5 bases, J lost 1 base, and 7 bases stayed unmatched. The CDR3 DNA reads as TGCAGTGCTGCGGGACAGCTCGCGAACACTGAAGCTTTCTTT. Translating it yields CSAAGQLANTEAFF.

The V and J genes are TRBV7-8 and TRBJ2-2; 10 bases are a match to TRBD1. Germline CDR1 SGHVS, CDR2 FQNEAQ. This CDR3 has 16 residues. V lost 1 base and J lost 6; bases outside the gene matches: 5. CDR3 sequence reads: CASSLVGTGAPGELFF. The CDR3 coding sequence is TGTGCCAGCAGCTTAGTCGGGACAGGGGCTCCCGGGGAGCTGTTTTTT.

This clonotype showed up many times. The V gene is TRBV18, the J gene TRBJ2-5; D remains unclear. The CDR3 has 14 residues. The V gene's germline CDR1 is KGHSH and CDR2 LQKENI. V was shortened by 2 bases and J by 5 bases, with 12 bases between the two germline ends. The CDR3 DNA reads as TGTGCCAGCTCACCAGCGGTCCAAGGGGAGACCCAGTACTTC. Translated: CASSPAVQGETQYF.

The V call is TRBV28, the J call TRBJ1-5, with D perhaps matching TRBD1 (6 bases). CDR1 and CDR2 from the germline V gene are MDHEN and SYDVKM. This CDR3 has 16 amino acids. Trimming took off 2 bases at V and 4 bases at J, with 15 bases between the two ends. The CDR3 spells CASSLPPGQLNQPQHF. Written as DNA, the CDR3 is TGTGCCAGCAGTTTACCCCCTGGACAGCTAAATCAGCCCCAGCATTTT.

This clonotype was seen repeatedly, ten times or more. The chain links TRBV2 to TRBJ1-4, with D perhaps matching TRBD1 (6 bases). The CDR3 has 13 residues. V shed 1 base and J shed 6 bases, with 6 bases lying between them. Looked up from germline, CDR1 is SNHLY and CDR2 is FYNNEI. CDR3 residues: CASSEGTDEKLFF. The CDR3 coding sequence is TGTGCCAGCAGTGAAGGGACAGATGAAAAACTGTTTTTT.

This clonotype has just a few counts. This sequence joins TRBV5-1 and TRBJ2-1, with 9 positions matching TRBD1. V lost 3 bases and J lost 7; bases outside the gene matches: 8. Germline CDR1 SGHRS, CDR2 YFSETQ. This CDR3 has 15 residues. This CDR3 reads CASSSPDRGGNEQFF. For the CDR3, the DNA is TGCGCCAGCAGCTCGCCCGACAGGGGGGGTAATGAGCAGTTCTTC.

This clonotype turned up a few times. The rearrangement joins TRBV20-1 to TRBJ2-5; a weak D match, TRBD1 (5 bases). CDR3 length equals 17 residues. Trimming took 0 bases from V and 4 from J, leaving 21 bases between them. Germline V lookup: CDR1 DFQATT, CDR2 SNEGSKA (reference sequence). CDR3 coding DNA: TGCAGTGCTAGAGATTGGCAGGGTTGGGTTCAGTTAGAGACCCAGTACTTC. It translates to CSARDWQGWVQLETQYF.

As for this clonotype: This may come from a read error, since a much larger clone is one base off. The rearrangement links TRBV6-6 to TRBJ1-5; D is perhaps TRBD1 (5 bases). This CDR3 spans 14 amino acids. Per germline, CDR1 MNHNY and CDR2 SVGAGI (reference sequence). CDR3 region: CVSSSWGVNQPQHF. The CDR3 nucleotides are TGTGTCAGCAGTTCCTGGGGGGTCAATCAGCCCCAGCATTTT.

The sample holds one count of this clonotype. This CDR3 is missing its conserved last phenylalanine or tryptophan, likely due to a read error. This sequence joins TRBV10-3 and TRBJ1-1, with D possibly being TRBD1 (6 bases). CDR3 size: 11 residues. Germline V gene lookup returns CDR1 ENHRY and CDR2 SYGVKD. V was trimmed by 7 bases and J by 9 bases, leaving 12 bases between them. CDR3 residues: CAITDQGKAFS. CDR3 DNA sequence: TGTGCCATCACAGATCAGGGGAAAGCTTTCTCT.

This clonotype has a handful of counts. One end of the junction fails to match germline, which may point to a read error. The chain employs TRBV5-6 and TRBJ2-7; 9 bases are a match to TRBD2. The length of the CDR3 is 12 residues. Germline lookup yields CDR1 SGHDT and CDR2 YYEEEE. The CDR3 nucleotides are TGTGCCAGCAGCTTTAGGGGGACTAGCCTCCGGTTC. It yields the protein CASSFRGTSLRF.

This clonotype has ten or more counts. The rearrangement uses TRBV4-3 and TRBJ2-1; TRBD2 matches at 8 bases. V shed 0 bases, J shed 8 bases, and the junction held 0 bases outside the gene matches. This CDR3 is built from 13 residues. CDR1 is LGHNA and CDR2 is YSLEER in the germline V gene. DNA of the CDR3: TGCGCCAGCAGCCAAGAACTAGCGGATGAGCAGTTCTTC. It specifies CASSQELADEQFF.

This clonotype has a handful of counts. The chain employs TRBV3-1 and TRBJ2-1; the match to TRBD2 covers 7 bases. V trimming: 5 bases; J trimming: 8 bases; junction bases outside the gene matches: 9. The CDR3 totals 14 residues. Germline assignment: CDR1 LGHDT and CDR2 YNNKEL (reference sequence). The CDR3 region has the DNA TGTGCCAGCAGCTTTGGACTAGAGGTCTATGAGCAGTTCTTC. Translation gives CASSFGLEVYEQFF.

The chain couples TRBV12-3 or TRBV12-4 to TRBJ2-5, with a weak D call TRBD2 (5 bases). V dropped 2 bases and J dropped 3 bases, with 10 bases sitting between them. The length of the CDR3 is 14 residues. The CDR3 bases are TGTGCCAGCAGTTTAATCGGGATAAAAGAGACCCAGTACTTC. As protein: CASSLIGIKETQYF.

This clonotype turned up a few times. V usage is TRBV7-2 and J usage is TRBJ2-5, with TRBD1 as a possible D gene (7 bases). Between the trimmed V and J ends, which lost 5 bases and 1 base, there was a span of 20 bases. Germline V gives CDR1 SGHTA, CDR2 FQGNSA. This CDR3 has 17 residues. The DNA for the CDR3 is TGTGCCAGCAGCCTCTACCTGAGACAGGGACTCCAAGAGACCCAGTACTTC. Protein product: CASSLYLRQGLQETQYF.

This clonotype was detected a few times. The V and J genes are TRBV27 and TRBJ1-2; D ambiguous. The germline gives CDR1 MNHEY, CDR2 SMNVEV (reference sequence). The CDR3 spans 15 residues. Trimming shortened V by 3 bases and J by 7 bases, and 18 bases separated the two germline ends. In DNA form, the CDR3 reads TGTGCCAGCAGTTTCTCCGGGCCCTCCCTGGGTGGCTACACCTTC. This codes for CASSFSGPSLGGYTF.